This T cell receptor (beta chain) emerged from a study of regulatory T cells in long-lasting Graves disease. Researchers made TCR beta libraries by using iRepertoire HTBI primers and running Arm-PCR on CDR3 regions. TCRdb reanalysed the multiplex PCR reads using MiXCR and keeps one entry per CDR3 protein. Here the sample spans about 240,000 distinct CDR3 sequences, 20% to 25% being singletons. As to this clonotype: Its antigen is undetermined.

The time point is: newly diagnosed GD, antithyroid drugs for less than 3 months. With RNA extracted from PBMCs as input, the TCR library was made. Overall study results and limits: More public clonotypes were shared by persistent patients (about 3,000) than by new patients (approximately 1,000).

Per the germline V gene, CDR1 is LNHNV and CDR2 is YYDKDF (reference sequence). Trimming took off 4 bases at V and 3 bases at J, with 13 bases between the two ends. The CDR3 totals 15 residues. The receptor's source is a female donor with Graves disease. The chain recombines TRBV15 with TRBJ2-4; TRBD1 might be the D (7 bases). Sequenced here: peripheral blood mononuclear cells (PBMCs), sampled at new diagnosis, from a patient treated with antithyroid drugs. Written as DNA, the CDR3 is TGTGCCACCAGCACTCGACAGGGAGGCAAAAACATTCAGTACTTC. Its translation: CATSTRQGGKNIQYF.